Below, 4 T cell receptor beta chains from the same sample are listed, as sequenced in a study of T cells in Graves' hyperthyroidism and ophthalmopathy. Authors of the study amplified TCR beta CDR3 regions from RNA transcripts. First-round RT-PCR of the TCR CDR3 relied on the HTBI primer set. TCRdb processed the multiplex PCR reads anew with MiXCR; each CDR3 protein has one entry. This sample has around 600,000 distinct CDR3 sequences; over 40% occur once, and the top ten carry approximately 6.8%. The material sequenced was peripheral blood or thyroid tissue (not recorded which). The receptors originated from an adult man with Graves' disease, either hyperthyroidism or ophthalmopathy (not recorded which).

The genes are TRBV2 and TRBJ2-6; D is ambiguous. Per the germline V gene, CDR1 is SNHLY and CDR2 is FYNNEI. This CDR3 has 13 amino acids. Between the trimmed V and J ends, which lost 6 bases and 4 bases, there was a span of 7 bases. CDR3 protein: CASRPRGANVLTF. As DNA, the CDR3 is TGTGCCAGCAGACCCAGGGGGGCCAACGTCCTGACTTTC.

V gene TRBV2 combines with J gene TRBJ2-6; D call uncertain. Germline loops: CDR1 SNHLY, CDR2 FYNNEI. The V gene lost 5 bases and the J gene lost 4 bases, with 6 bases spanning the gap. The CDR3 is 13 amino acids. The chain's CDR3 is CASSFLGANVLTF. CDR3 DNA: TGTGCCAGCAGTTTCCTCGGGGCCAACGTCCTGACTTTC.

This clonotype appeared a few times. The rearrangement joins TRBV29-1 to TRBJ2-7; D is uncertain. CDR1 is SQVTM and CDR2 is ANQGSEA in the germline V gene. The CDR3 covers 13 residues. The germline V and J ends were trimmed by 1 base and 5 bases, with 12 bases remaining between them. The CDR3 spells CSVEGSGLDEQYF. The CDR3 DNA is TGCAGCGTTGAAGGAAGTGGGCTAGACGAGCAGTACTTC.

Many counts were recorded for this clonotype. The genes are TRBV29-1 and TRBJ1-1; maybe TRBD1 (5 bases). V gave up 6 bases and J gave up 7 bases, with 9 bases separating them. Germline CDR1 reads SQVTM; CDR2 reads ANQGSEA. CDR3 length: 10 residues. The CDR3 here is CSVGHLEAFF. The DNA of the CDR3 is TGCAGCGTCGGACATCTTGAAGCTTTCTTT.